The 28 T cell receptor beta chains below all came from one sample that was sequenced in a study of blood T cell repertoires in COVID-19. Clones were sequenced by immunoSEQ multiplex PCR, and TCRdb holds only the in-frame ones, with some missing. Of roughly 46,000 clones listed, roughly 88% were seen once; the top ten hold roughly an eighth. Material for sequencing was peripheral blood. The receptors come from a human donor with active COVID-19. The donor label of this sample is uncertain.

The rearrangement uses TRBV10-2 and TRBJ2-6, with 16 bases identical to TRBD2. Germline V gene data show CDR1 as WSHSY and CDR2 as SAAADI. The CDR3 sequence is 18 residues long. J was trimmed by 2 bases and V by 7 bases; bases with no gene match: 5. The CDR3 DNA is TGCGCCAGCAAAGGGACTAGCGGGGGGGCTCCTGGGGCCAACGTCCTGACTTTC. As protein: CASKGTSGGAPGANVLTF.

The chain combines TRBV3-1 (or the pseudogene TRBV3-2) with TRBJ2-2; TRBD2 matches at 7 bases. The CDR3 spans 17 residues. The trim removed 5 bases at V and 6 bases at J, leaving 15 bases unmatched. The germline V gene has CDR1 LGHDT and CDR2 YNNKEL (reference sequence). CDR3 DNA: TGTGCCAGCAGCATGAACGGGGGGTTGGTAAGACCCGGGGAGCTGTTTTTT. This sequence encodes CASSMNGGLVRPGELFF.

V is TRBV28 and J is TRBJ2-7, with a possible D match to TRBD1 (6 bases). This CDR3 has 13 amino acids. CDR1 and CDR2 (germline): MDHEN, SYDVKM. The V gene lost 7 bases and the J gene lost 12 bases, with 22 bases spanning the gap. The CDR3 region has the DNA TGTGCCAGCACCCCAGGGGTGGTGTCCCCCCGGTACTTC. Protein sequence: CASTPGVVSPRYF.

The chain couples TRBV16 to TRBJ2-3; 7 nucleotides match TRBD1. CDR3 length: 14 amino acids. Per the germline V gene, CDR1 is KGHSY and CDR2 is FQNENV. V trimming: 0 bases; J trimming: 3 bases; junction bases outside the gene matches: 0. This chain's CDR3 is CASSQSRGTDTQYF. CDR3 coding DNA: TGTGCCAGCAGCCAATCCAGGGGGACAGATACGCAGTATTTT.

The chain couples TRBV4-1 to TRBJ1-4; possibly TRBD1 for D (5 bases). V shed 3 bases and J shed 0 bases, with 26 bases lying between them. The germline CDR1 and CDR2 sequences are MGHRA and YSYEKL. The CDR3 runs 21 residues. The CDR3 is CASSQHRGVLRSLPTNEKLFF. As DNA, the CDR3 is TGCGCCAGCAGCCAGCACCGGGGGGTTCTTAGATCCCTCCCAACTAATGAAAAACTGTTTTTT.

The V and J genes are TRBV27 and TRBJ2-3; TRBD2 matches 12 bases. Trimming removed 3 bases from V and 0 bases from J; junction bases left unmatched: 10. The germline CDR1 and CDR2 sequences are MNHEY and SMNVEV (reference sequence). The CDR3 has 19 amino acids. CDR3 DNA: TGTGCCAGCAGTTTTTCACTAGCGGGAGGCCCATCTAGCACAGATACGCAGTATTTT. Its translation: CASSFSLAGGPSSTDTQYF.

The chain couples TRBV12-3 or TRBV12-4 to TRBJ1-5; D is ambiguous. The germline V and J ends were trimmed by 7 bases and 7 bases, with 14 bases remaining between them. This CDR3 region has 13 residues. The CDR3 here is CASIQVESQPQHF. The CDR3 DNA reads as TGTGCCAGCATCCAGGTCGAAAGCCAGCCCCAGCATTTT.

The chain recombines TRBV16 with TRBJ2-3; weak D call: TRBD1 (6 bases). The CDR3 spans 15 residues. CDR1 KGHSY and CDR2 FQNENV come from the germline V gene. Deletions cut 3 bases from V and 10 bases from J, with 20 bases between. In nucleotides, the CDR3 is TGTGCCAGCAGCCATGTCGAGAGGGGGAAGGGCTCGCAGTATTTT. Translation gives CASSHVERGKGSQYF.

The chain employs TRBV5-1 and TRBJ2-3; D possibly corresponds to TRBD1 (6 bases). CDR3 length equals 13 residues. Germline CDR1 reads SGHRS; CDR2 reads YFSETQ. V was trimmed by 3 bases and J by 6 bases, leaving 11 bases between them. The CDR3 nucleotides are TGCGCCAGCAGCTCACTAGGACAGGATACGCAGTATTTT. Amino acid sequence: CASSSLGQDTQYF. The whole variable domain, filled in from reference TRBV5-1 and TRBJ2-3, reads KAGVTQTPRYLIKTRGQQVTLSCSPISGHRSVSWYQQTPGQGLQFLFEYFSETQRNKGNFPGRFSGRQFSNSRSEMNVSTLELGDSALYLCASSSLGQDTQYFGPGTRLTVL.

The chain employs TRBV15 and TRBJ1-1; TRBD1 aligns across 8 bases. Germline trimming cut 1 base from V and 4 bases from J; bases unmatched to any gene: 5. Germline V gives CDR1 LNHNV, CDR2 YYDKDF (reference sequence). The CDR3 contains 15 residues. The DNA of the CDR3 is TGTGCCACCAGCAGAGCCAGGGGGCAGGGCACTGAAGCTTTCTTT. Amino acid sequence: CATSRARGQGTEAFF.

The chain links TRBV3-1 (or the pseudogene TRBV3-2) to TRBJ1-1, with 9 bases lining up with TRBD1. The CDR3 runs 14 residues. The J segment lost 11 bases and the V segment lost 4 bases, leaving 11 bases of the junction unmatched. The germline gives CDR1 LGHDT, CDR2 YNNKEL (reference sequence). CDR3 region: CASSPRDRAGIAFF. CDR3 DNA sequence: TGTGCCAGCAGCCCCCGGGACAGGGCGGGCATCGCTTTCTTT.

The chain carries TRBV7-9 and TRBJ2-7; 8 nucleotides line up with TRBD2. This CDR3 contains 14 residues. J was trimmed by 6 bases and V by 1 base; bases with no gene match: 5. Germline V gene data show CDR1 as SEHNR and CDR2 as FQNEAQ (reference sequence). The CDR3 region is CASSLDGRASEQYF. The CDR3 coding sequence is TGTGCCAGCAGCTTAGACGGGAGGGCGTCCGAGCAGTACTTC.

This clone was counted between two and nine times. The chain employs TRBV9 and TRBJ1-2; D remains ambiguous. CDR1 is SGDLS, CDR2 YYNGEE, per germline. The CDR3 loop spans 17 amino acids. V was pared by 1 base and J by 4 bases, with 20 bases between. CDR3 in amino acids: CASSVTEAAIPSYGYTF. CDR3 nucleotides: TGTGCCAGCAGCGTAACCGAGGCAGCCATACCCAGCTATGGCTACACCTTC.

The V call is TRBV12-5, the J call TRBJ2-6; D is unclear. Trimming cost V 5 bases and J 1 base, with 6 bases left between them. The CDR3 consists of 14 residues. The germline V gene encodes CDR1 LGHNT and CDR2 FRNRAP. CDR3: CASGPVSGANVLTF. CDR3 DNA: TGTGCTAGTGGTCCAGTTTCTGGGGCCAACGTCCTGACTTTC.

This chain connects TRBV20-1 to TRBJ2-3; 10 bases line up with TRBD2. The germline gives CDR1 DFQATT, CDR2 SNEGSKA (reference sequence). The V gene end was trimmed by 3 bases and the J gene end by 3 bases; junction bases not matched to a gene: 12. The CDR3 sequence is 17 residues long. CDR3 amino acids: CSASKSGGVRRTDTQYF. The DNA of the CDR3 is TGCAGTGCTAGTAAAAGCGGGGGGGTTAGGCGGACAGATACGCAGTATTTT.

This CDR3 reads CASTHRGHNQPQHF. The CDR3, as DNA: TGTGCCAGCACCCACAGGGGGCACAATCAGCCCCAGCATTTT. The rearrangement joins TRBV27 to TRBJ1-5; 9 nucleotides agree with TRBD1. The germline gives CDR1 MNHEY, CDR2 SMNVEV (reference sequence). This CDR3 contains 14 residues. The J segment lost 3 bases and the V segment lost 7 bases, leaving 4 bases of the junction unmatched.

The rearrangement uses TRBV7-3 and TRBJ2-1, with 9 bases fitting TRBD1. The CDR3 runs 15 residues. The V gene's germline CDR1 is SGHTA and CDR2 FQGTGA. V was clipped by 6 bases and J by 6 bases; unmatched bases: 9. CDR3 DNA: TGTGCCAGCAGGCTTACAGGGGGCCCCTCCAATGAGCAGTTCTTC. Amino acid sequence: CASRLTGGPSNEQFF.

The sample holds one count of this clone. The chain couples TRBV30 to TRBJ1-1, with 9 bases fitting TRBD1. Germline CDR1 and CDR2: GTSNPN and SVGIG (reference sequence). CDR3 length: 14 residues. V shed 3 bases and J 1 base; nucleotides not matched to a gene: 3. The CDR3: CAWSADRGNTEAFF. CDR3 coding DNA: TGTGCCTGGAGCGCGGACAGGGGGAACACTGAAGCTTTCTTT.

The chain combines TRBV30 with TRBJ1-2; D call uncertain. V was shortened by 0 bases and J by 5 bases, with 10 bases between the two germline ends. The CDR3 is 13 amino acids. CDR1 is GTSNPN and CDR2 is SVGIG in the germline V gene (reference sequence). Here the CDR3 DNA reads TGTGCCTGGAGTGTAACTGCTTCATATGGCTACACCTTC. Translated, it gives CAWSVTASYGYTF.

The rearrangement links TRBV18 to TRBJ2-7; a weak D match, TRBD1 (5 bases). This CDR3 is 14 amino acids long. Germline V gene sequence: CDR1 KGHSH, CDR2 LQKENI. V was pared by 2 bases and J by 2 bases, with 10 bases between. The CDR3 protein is CASSPGATAYEQYF. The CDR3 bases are TGTGCCAGCTCACCAGGGGCTACCGCCTACGAGCAGTACTTC.

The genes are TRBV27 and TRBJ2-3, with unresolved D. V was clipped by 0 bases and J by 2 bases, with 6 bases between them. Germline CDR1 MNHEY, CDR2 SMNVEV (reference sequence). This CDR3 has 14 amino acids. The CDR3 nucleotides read TGTGCCAGCAGTTTATCCCTACCCACAGATACGCAGTATTTT. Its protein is CASSLSLPTDTQYF.

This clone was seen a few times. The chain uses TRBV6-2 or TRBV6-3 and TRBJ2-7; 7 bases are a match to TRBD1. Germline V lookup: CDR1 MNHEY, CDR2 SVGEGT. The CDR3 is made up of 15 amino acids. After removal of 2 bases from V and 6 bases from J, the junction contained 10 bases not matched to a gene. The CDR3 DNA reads TGTGCCAGCAGTTACGTGGACAGGTACCTCGTCGAGCAGTACTTC. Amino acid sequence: CASSYVDRYLVEQYF.

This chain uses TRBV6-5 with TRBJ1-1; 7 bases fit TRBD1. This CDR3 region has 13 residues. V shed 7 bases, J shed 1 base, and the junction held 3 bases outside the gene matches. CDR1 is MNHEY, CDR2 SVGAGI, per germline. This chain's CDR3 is CASTRGENTEAFF. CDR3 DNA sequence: TGTGCCAGCACCAGGGGGGAGAACACTGAAGCTTTCTTT.

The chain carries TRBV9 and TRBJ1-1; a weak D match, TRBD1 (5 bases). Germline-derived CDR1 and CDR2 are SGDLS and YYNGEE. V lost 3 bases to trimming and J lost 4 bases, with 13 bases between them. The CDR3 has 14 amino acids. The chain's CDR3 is CASSDLRGGTEAFF. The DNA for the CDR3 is TGTGCCAGCAGCGACCTACGGGGGGGCACTGAAGCTTTCTTT. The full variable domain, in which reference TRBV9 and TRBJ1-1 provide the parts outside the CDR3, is DSGVTQTPKHLITATGQRVTLRCSPRSGDLSVYWYQQSLDQGLQFLIQYYNGEERAKGNILERFSAQQFPDLHSELNLSSLELGDSALYFCASSDLRGGTEAFFGQGTRLTVV.

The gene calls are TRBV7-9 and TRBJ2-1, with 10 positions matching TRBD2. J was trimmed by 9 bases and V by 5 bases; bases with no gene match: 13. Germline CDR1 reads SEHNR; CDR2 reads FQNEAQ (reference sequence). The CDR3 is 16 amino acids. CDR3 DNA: TGTGCCAGCAGCCCCCGGGCAGCGGGGGGGCCCGGTGAGCAGTTCTTC. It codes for CASSPRAAGGPGEQFF.

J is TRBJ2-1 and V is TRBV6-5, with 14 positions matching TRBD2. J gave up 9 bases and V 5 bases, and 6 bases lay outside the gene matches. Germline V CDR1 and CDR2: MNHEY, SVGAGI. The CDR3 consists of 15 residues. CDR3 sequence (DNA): TGTGCCAGCAGTCCGGGACTAGCGGGAGTGGGTGAGCAGTTCTTC. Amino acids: CASSPGLAGVGEQFF.

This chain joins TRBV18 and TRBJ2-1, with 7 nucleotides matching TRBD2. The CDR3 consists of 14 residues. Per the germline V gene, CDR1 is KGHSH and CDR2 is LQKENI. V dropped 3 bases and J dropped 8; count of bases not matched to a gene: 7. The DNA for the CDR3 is TGTGCCAGCTCACCCGGGACTACGTCCGATGAGCAGTTCTTC. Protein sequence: CASSPGTTSDEQFF.

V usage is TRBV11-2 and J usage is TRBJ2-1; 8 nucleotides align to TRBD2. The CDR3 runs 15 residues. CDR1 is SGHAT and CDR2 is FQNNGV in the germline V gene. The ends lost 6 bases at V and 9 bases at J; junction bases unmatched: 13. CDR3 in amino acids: CASRGISGALAEQFF. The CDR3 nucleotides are TGTGCCAGCAGAGGAATTAGCGGGGCTTTGGCTGAGCAGTTCTTC.